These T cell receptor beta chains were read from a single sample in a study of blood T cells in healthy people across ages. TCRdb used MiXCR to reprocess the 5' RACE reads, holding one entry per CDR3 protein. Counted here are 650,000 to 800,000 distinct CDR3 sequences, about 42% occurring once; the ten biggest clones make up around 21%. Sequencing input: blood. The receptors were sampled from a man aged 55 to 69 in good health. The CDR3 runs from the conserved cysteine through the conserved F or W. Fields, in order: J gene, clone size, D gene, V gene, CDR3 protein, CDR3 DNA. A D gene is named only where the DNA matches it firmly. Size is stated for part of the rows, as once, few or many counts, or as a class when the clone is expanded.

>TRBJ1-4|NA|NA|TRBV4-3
CASSQVRAPNEKLFF
TGCGCCAGCAGCCAAGTGAGGGCGCCTAATGAAAAACTGTTTTTT
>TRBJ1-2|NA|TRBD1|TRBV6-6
CATLQGRGYTF
TGTGCCACTTTACAGGGGCGCGGCTACACCTTC
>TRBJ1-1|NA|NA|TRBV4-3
CASSQLQYSEAFF
TGCGCCAGCAGTCAGTTACAATACTCTGAAGCTTTCTTT
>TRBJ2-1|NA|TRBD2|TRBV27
CASSVAGGGYNEQFF
TGTGCCAGCAGTGTAGCGGGGGGAGGCTACAATGAGCAGTTCTTC
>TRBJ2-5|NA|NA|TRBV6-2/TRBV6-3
CASIRGLATTDQYF
TGTGCCAGCATCCGCGGGCTAGCGACTACGGACCAGTACTTC
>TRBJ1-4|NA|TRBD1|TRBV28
CASSWGTGSEKLFF
TGTGCCAGCAGTTGGGGGACAGGGAGTGAAAAACTGTTTTTT
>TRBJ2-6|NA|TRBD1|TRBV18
CASSPRTGGANSGANVLTF
TGTGCCAGCTCACCACGGACAGGTGGGGCAAACTCTGGGGCCAACGTCCTGACTTTC
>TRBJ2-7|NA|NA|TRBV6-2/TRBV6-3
CASSYGGPSYEQYF
TGTGCCAGCAGTTACGGGGGGCCCTCCTACGAGCAGTACTTC
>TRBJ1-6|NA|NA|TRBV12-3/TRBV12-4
CASSLSLGILHF
TGTGCCAGCAGTTTATCACTCGGGATCCTCCACTTT
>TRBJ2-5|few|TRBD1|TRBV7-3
CASSPNGQGAAETQYF
TGTGCCAGCAGCCCTAATGGACAGGGGGCGGCAGAGACCCAGTACTTC
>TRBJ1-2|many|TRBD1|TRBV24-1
CATSDPGTGVLGYTF
TGTGCCACCAGTGATCCCGGGACAGGGGTTCTTGGCTACACCTTC